This is a list of T cell receptor beta chains from one sample in a study of CD8+CD57+ T cells in acquired aplastic anemia. TCRdb independently ran MiXCR on the reads; one entry per CDR3 protein. Of under 200,000 distinct CDR3 sequences listed, approximately 43% are singletons. The specimen was sorted CD4+, CD8+, or CD8+CD57+ T cells (not recorded which) from PBMCs. These receptors were obtained from a human donor in good health. Both conserved end residues are part of each CDR3. A D gene is named only where the DNA matches it firmly. The listing skips clone size in some rows; elsewhere it reads once, few, many or a size class.

NA | TRBJ1-1 | TRBV10-3 | NA | TGTGCCATCAGTGAGTCTCAGTCGAACACTGAAGCTTTCTTT | CAISESQSNTEAFF
NA | TRBJ1-3 | TRBV5-1 | NA | TGCGCCAGCAGCCTACAGGGTCTCTCTGGAAACACCATATATTTT | CASSLQGLSGNTIYF
NA | TRBJ2-1 | TRBV7-6 | TRBD2 | TGTGCCAGCAGCCCAAGCGGGGCCGGCAATGAGCAGTTCTTC | CASSPSGAGNEQFF
many | TRBJ2-7 | TRBV30 | TRBD1 | TGTGCCTGGACCGGGACAGGCAAATCCTACGAGCAGTACTTC | CAWTGTGKSYEQYF
NA | TRBJ1-2 | TRBV12-3/TRBV12-4 | NA | TGTGCCAGCAGCGCCCAGTATGGCTACACCTTC | CASSAQYGYTF
once | TRBJ2-1 | TRBV25-1 | TRBD2 | TGTGCCAGCAGTGCGCCTAGCGGGGGGCGCTACCCCAGCTCCTACAATGAGCAGTTCTTC | CASSAPSGGRYPSSYNEQFF
NA | TRBJ2-3 | TRBV29-1 | NA | TGCAGTGCTAGAGTACCGGGACGCACGCCAGATACGCAGTATTTT | CSARVPGRTPDTQYF
NA | TRBJ2-3 | TRBV6-1 | TRBD1 | TGTGCCAGCAGTGAAGCGACCGGGACAGGGCATGATACGCAGTATTTT | CASSEATGTGHDTQYF
many | TRBJ1-6 | TRBV19 | NA | TGTGCAAGTCGTCCAGGGAGAGCTGGTAATAATTCACCCCTCCACTTT | CASRPGRAGNNSPLHF
NA | TRBJ1-1 | TRBV19 | TRBD1 | TGTGCCAGTACCCCTTCACAGGGGGTTCGCACTGAAGCTTTCTTT | CASTPSQGVRTEAFF
few | TRBJ2-3 | TRBV12-3/TRBV12-4 | NA | TGTGCCAGCAGTTTAGCACGGTCGGGATCTGATACGCAGTATTTT | CASSLARSGSDTQYF
NA | TRBJ2-1 | TRBV28 | TRBD2 | TGTGCCAGCAGTTTAAGGACTAGCGGGAGTGATGAGCAGTTCTTC | CASSLRTSGSDEQFF
few | TRBJ1-5 | TRBV28 | TRBD1 | TGTGCCAGCAGGGGGACAGGGACTTCTAGCTCTCAGCCCCAGCATTTT | CASRGTGTSSSQPQHF
many | TRBJ2-1 | TRBV19 | TRBD1 | TGTGCCAGTACCCGGACCGGGACAGGCTCGGGTGAGCAGTTCTTC | CASTRTGTGSGEQFF
many | TRBJ1-1 | TRBV20-1 | NA | TGCAGTGCTACGCCCTCGGCTTTT | CSATPSAF
few | TRBJ1-2 | TRBV12-3/TRBV12-4 | TRBD1 | TGTGCCAGCAGTTACGACAGGGGATATGGCTACACCTTC | CASSYDRGYGYTF
many | TRBJ2-7 | TRBV20-1 | NA | TGCAGTGCTAGAGATTTCCGGGAGAGTTCCTACGAGCAGTACTTC | CSARDFRESSYEQYF
many | TRBJ2-3 | TRBV13 | NA | TGTGCCAGTTCCAGGGTCGGGGAAACAGATACGCAGTATTTT | CASSRVGETDTQYF
many | TRBJ1-2 | TRBV29-1 | NA | TGCAGCGTTGGTCTTGGGGATGGCTACACCTTC | CSVGLGDGYTF
once | TRBJ1-4 | TRBV2 | NA | TGTGCCAGCAGTTCCACAGGGTGGCGACTGTTTTTT | CASSSTGWRLFF
many | TRBJ2-3 | TRBV10-3 | TRBD2 | TGTGCCATCAGAGCGGGGCTAGCGGGAACCACAGATACGCAGTATTTT | CAIRAGLAGTTDTQYF
once | TRBJ2-7 | TRBV10-3 | TRBD2 | TGTGCCATCAGTGTAGGGACTAGCGGATCCTACGAGCAGTACTTC | CAISVGTSGSYEQYF
many | TRBJ2-5 | TRBV5-4 | TRBD1 | TGTGCCATACGCGACAGGGCGATAGAAGAGACCCAGTACTTC | CAIRDRAIEETQYF
many | TRBJ2-1 | TRBV20-1 | TRBD2 | TGCAGTGCTAGAGGGACTAGCCTCTACAATGAGCAGTTCTTC | CSARGTSLYNEQFF
NA | TRBJ1-1 | TRBV20-1 | TRBD1 | TGCAGTGCCTCCGGGGACAGCACGAACACTGAAGCTTTCTTT | CSASGDSTNTEAFF
NA | TRBJ1-5 | TRBV19 | NA | TGTGCCAGTAGTGATCGACGGGATTATCAGCCCCAGCATTTT | CASSDRRDYQPQHF
NA | TRBJ2-7 | TRBV20-1 | TRBD2 | TGCAGTGCTAGAGATCGAGGTGCGGGAGGGCCTGGGAGCGAGCAGTACTTC | CSARDRGAGGPGSEQYF
NA | TRBJ2-1 | TRBV20-1 | NA | TGCAGTGCTACGGGGTTGTCCTACAATGAGCAGTTCTTC | CSATGLSYNEQFF
NA | TRBJ2-4 | TRBV24-1 | NA | TGTGCCACCAGTCCAGGGATGCTAGCCAAAAACATTCAGTACTTC | CATSPGMLAKNIQYF
NA | TRBJ2-2 | TRBV15 | TRBD1 | TGTGCCACCACCGGACAGGGTGAGGGGACCGGGGAGCTGTTTTTT | CATTGQGEGTGELFF
many | TRBJ2-6 | TRBV3-1 | NA | TGTGCCAGCAGCCCCACACCAGGGGCTGGGGCCAACGTCCTGACTTTC | CASSPTPGAGANVLTF
NA | TRBJ2-5 | TRBV10-3 | NA | TGTGCCATCAGAGGGGCAGGGAGAGAGACCCAGTACTTC | CAIRGAGRETQYF
many | TRBJ1-5 | TRBV13 | NA | TGTGCCAGCAGCCGGGGGAACCGGGACAAGGCGATGAGACCCCAGCATTTT | CASSRGNRDKAMRPQHF
many | TRBJ2-7 | TRBV27 | TRBD2 | TGTGCCAGCAGTCTGGGGACTAGCGCCAACGAGCAGTACTTC | CASSLGTSANEQYF
many | TRBJ2-1 | TRBV7-3 | TRBD2 | TGTGCCAGCAGTGGCGGGGCGGGGGGGCCCTACAATGAGCAGTTCTTC | CASSGGAGGPYNEQFF
NA | TRBJ2-3 | TRBV7-6 | TRBD2 | TGTGCCAGCAGCTTAACCGGGACTAGTGGGAGCACAGATACGCAGTATTTT | CASSLTGTSGSTDTQYF
NA | TRBJ1-2 | TRBV6-1 | NA | TGTGCCAGCAGTGAAGGGAAAAACTATGGCTACACCTTC | CASSEGKNYGYTF
NA | TRBJ1-5 | TRBV18 | TRBD1 | TGTGCCAGCTCACCTCGGGGACAGGGTCAGCCCCAGCATTTT | CASSPRGQGQPQHF
many | TRBJ1-5 | TRBV20-1 | NA | TGCAGTGCTAGAGAAGGTCGCGGGAATAGCAATCAGCCCCAGCATTTT | CSAREGRGNSNQPQHF
NA | TRBJ2-7 | TRBV12-3/TRBV12-4 | NA | TGTGCCAGCAGTCTGAACCCCAGCTCCTACGAGCAGTACTTC | CASSLNPSSYEQYF
NA | TRBJ2-5 | TRBV15 | TRBD1 | TGTGCCACCAGCAGAGATGCGACAGGGGGTTGGGAGACCCAGTACTTC | CATSRDATGGWETQYF
NA | TRBJ2-3 | TRBV29-1 | TRBD1 | TGCAGCGTCACGGGACAGGGGAGAGCAGATACGCAGTATTTT | CSVTGQGRADTQYF
NA | TRBJ2-3 | TRBV24-1 | NA | TGTGCCACCAGTGACGCGACAGGTAGCACAGATACGCAGTATTTT | CATSDATGSTDTQYF
NA | TRBJ2-2 | TRBV2 | TRBD1 | TGTGCCAGCAGCGTAGAGATGACAGGGGGCCGGGAGCTGTTTTTT | CASSVEMTGGRELFF
many | TRBJ2-1 | TRBV4-1 | NA | TGCGCCAGCAGCCAAGAGAGCTCCTACAATGAGCAGTTCTTC | CASSQESSYNEQFF
NA | TRBJ2-2 | TRBV25-1 | TRBD2 | TGTGCCAGCAGTGCGACTAGCGGGGGGACCGGGGAGCTGTTTTTT | CASSATSGGTGELFF
many | TRBJ1-2 | TRBV7-2 | NA | TGTGCCAGCGGGGGGTCCCGCCCCCTCTATGGCTACACCTTC | CASGGSRPLYGYTF
NA | TRBJ2-2 | TRBV14 | NA | TGTGCCAGCCGTAGCTATTCCGGGGAGCTGTTTTTT | CASRSYSGELFF
many | TRBJ2-7 | TRBV11-2 | NA | TGTGCCAGCAGGCAGGTTTCCTACGAGCAGTACTTC | CASRQVSYEQYF
many | TRBJ2-1 | TRBV9 | TRBD2 | TGTGCCAGCAGGTCTAGCGGGAGCGATGAGCAGTTCTTC | CASRSSGSDEQFF
NA | TRBJ1-2 | TRBV20-1 | NA | TGCAGTGCTAGAGATTCGGGGTGCTACGGCTACACCTTC | CSARDSGCYGYTF